This TCR beta chain was profiled in a study of blood T cell repertoires in COVID-19. Study-wide context: Sources were T cells, B-cell-depleted T cells, or PBMCs; the material itself was cDNA or gDNA.

This CDR3 spans 13 amino acids. In germline, CDR1 is SGHTS, CDR2 YDEGEE. V was shortened by 0 bases and J by 6 bases, with 7 bases between the two germline ends. Original analysis: Scientists estimated how many nucleated cells there were by amplifying reference gene primers. Sequencing used immunoSEQ multiplex PCR; TCRdb keeps in-frame clones, though not all of them. From that table come the V and J calls and clone size; the DNA was used to work out D and trimming. The sample includes hundreds of thousands of clones, 87% of them seen just once. The rearrangement uses TRBV5-8 and TRBJ1-5, with D hard to call. Source material: PBMCs or T cells enriched from blood (not recorded which). This receptor was identified in a woman under 30 with acute COVID-19. The CDR3 spells CASSLDPSQPQHF. CDR3 nucleotide sequence: TGTGCCAGCAGCTTGGACCCTAGTCAGCCCCAGCATTTT.